This T cell receptor (beta chain) was obtained from a study of spatial heterogeneity in lung cancer. MiXCR was run by TCRdb on the 5' RACE reads, yielding one entry per CDR3 protein. The table records about 6,000 distinct CDR3 sequences, less than 15% of them present only once. Study-level findings and limits: Mutation counts in tumors were tracked by counts of expanded intratumoral alpha and beta TCRs.

Trimming stripped 7 bases from V and 10 bases from J, with 20 bases between. CDR1 and CDR2 from the germline V gene are SQVTM and ANQGSEA. The CDR3 extends over 13 amino acids. Time point indicated: sample taken at primary tumor resection. In its sample, this clonotype ranks as medium-sized (0.01 to 0.1%). Its target is unknown. Because the library targeted alpha chains, this beta chain is an off-target read whose size means little. The TCR sequence derives from a male donor with early-stage non-small cell lung cancer. Sequencing was performed on lung tumor tissue, taken at surgery. The chain is built from TRBV29-1 and TRBJ2-1; D could derive from TRBD1 or TRBD2 (5 bases each). The CDR3 coding sequence is TGCAGCGGGACCGTTAGAGGGGATTCCGAGCAGTTCTTC. As protein: CSGTVRGDSEQFF.